This T cell receptor (beta chain) was identified in a study of CD8 T cells in Susac syndrome. Reverse transcription used 0.5 to 1 ug RNA and random hexamers. Amplification of TCR beta CDR3 was carried out by immunoSEQ multiplex PCR, which covered 54 Vbeta and 13 Jbeta segments. A single record per CDR3 protein comes from TCRdb applying MiXCR to the immunoSEQ multiplex PCR reads. The repertoire holds a few hundred thousand distinct CDR3 sequences, with roughly nine tenths as singletons. The CDR3 covers 15 residues. Germline values: CDR1 MNHNY, CDR2 SVGAGI (reference sequence). Trimming took off 6 bases at V and 1 base at J, with 15 bases between the two ends. TCR beta sequencing covered blood CD8+ and CD4+ T cells. While CD8+ and CD4+ T cells were isolated negatively, TEMRA cells were enriched by FACS.

V usage is TRBV6-6 and J usage is TRBJ1-1; D is ambiguous. The sequence was obtained from a human donor with multiple sclerosis. Sequenced material: CD4+ T cells from PBMCs. CDR3 nucleotides: TGTGCCAGCAGCGAAGGCAGGACCGCGAACACTGAAGCTTTCTTT. The encoded protein is CASSEGRTANTEAFF.